The 26 T cell receptor beta chains given below trace back to one sample, sequenced in a study of control samples from healthy donors and cancer patients. TCRdb's copy holds only in-frame clones and misses some; the assay was immunoSEQ multiplex PCR. The table shows around 130,000 clones, with around nine tenths occurring only once. The source material was blood. Receptors were obtained from a man aged 25-45 years in good health.

The V and J genes are TRBV5-1 and TRBJ2-5; TRBD2 might be the D (6 bases). Germline loops: CDR1 SGHRS, CDR2 YFSETQ. Trimming cost V 4 bases and J 4 bases, with 20 bases left between them. The CDR3 extends over 16 amino acids. The CDR3 sequence: CASSLGLTHEGETQYF. The CDR3 DNA follows: TGCGCCAGCAGCCTGGGACTTACTCATGAGGGAGAGACCCAGTACTTC.

This clone was seen more than once but under ten times. The gene calls are TRBV5-1 and TRBJ2-3, with D unresolved. Germline lookup yields CDR1 SGHRS and CDR2 YFSETQ. With 0 bases removed from V and 0 bases from J, the gap between germline ends came to 11 bases. The CDR3 has 16 amino acids. The CDR3, as DNA: TGCGCCAGCAGCTTGGGGCAGTACCCTAGCACAGATACGCAGTATTTT. Encoded protein: CASSLGQYPSTDTQYF. Variable domain in full (rest from reference TRBV5-1 and TRBJ2-3): KAGVTQTPRYLIKTRGQQVTLSCSPISGHRSVSWYQQTPGQGLQFLFEYFSETQRNKGNFPGRFSGRQFSNSRSEMNVSTLELGDSALYLCASSLGQYPSTDTQYFGPGTRLTVL.

The chain is built from TRBV5-5 and TRBJ2-3, with D perhaps TRBD2 (6 bases). The V and J ends lost 2 bases and 5 bases respectively, with 9 bases between them. This CDR3 comprises 13 residues. Per germline, CDR1 SGHKS and CDR2 YYEKEE (reference sequence). Here the CDR3 DNA reads TGTGCCAGCAGCTTAAATAGCGGAGATACGCAGTATTTT. Residues: CASSLNSGDTQYF.

In this sample, this clone turned up a few times. The chain links TRBV10-1 to TRBJ1-6; D remains ambiguous. In germline, CDR1 is WNHNN, CDR2 SYGVQD (reference sequence). This CDR3 has 13 amino acids. Trimming removed 4 bases at V and 9 bases at J, with 10 bases between. The CDR3 DNA reads as TGCGCCAGCAGTGCCCAGGAATTTTCACCCCTCCACTTT. This gives the protein CASSAQEFSPLHF.

V and J are TRBV6-1 and TRBJ1-1; D unclear. V was shortened by 2 bases and J by 8 bases, with 9 bases between the two germline ends. CDR1 and CDR2 from the germline V gene are MNHNS and SASEGT. The CDR3 length is 12 residues. In nucleotides, the CDR3 is TGTGCCAGCAGTGAACCAAAAGGGGAAGCTTTCTTT. Translated, it gives CASSEPKGEAFF.

The chain uses TRBV6-1 and TRBJ1-2; a possible D gene is TRBD1 (6 bases). The CDR3 runs to 17 residues. V gave up 1 base and J gave up 4 bases, with 19 bases separating them. Germline V gene data show CDR1 as MNHNS and CDR2 as SASEGT. CDR3 nucleotides: TGTGCCAGCAGTGAAGGTCTCGGGCGGGGGGCGGTCTATGGCTACACCTTC. Protein: CASSEGLGRGAVYGYTF.

The genes are TRBV18 and TRBJ2-1; 7 bases fit TRBD1. Germline V gives CDR1 KGHSH, CDR2 LQKENI. The CDR3 is made up of 17 amino acids. V was clipped by 3 bases and J by 7 bases; unmatched bases: 15. CDR3 loop: CASSPPSFSGQQNEQFF. CDR3 nucleotide sequence: TGTGCCAGCTCACCGCCCTCATTTTCGGGACAGCAAAATGAGCAGTTCTTC. The variable domain in full, completed from reference TRBV18 and TRBJ2-1, reads NAGVMQNPRHLVRRRGQEARLRCSPMKGHSHVYWYRQLPEEGLKFMVYLQKENIIDESGMPKERFSAEFPKEGPSILRIQQVVRGDSAAYFCASSPPSFSGQQNEQFFGPGTRLTVL.

CDR3 in DNA: TGTGCCAGCCGTACAGGGGGCGGCTATGGCTACACCTTC. It encodes CASRTGGGYGYTF. The chain couples TRBV2 to TRBJ1-2, with TRBD1 identical over 9 bases. This CDR3 is built from 13 residues. With 8 bases clipped from V and 4 bases from J, the junction kept 5 bases outside the gene matches. CDR1 SNHLY and CDR2 FYNNEI come from the germline V gene.

This chain connects TRBV2 to TRBJ2-7; 9 bases align to TRBD2. The CDR3 loop spans 15 amino acids. Germline CDR1 reads SNHLY; CDR2 reads FYNNEI. The V gene end was trimmed by 2 bases and the J gene end by 5 bases; junction bases not matched to a gene: 7. This CDR3 is CASSERRGGSNEQYF. The CDR3 coding sequence is TGTGCCAGCAGTGAACGGCGGGGGGGTTCTAACGAGCAGTACTTC.

The genes are TRBV11-3 and TRBJ2-2; D is unclear. Trimming removed 3 bases from V and 7 bases from J, with 6 bases in between. The CDR3 sequence is 12 residues long. Germline CDR1 is SGHNT and CDR2 is YENEEA. The CDR3 DNA is TGTGCCAGCAGCTTTTCGAACGGGGAGCTGTTTTTT. It specifies CASSFSNGELFF.

This chain uses TRBV7-2 with TRBJ1-6; 8 positions agree with TRBD1. Germline V gene sequence: CDR1 SGHTA, CDR2 FQGNSA. The J segment lost 7 bases and the V segment lost 4 bases, leaving 3 bases of the junction unmatched. This CDR3 has 14 amino acids. The CDR3 protein is CASSSRDRNSPLHF. The CDR3 nucleotides are TGTGCCAGCAGCTCCCGGGACAGGAATTCACCCCTCCACTTT.

The genes are TRBV19 and TRBJ2-3, with 9 nucleotides matching TRBD2. The CDR3 spans 13 residues. V was pared by 7 bases and J by 4 bases, with 3 bases of the junction left unmatched. Per germline, CDR1 LNHDA and CDR2 SQIVND (reference sequence). CDR3 in amino acids: CASTERGADTQYF. The CDR3 DNA sequence: TGTGCCAGTACCGAGCGGGGGGCAGATACGCAGTATTTT.

The V call is TRBV7-9, the J call TRBJ1-2, with unresolved D. V was pared by 4 bases and J by 6 bases, with 12 bases between. The CDR3 sequence is 13 residues long. The V gene's germline CDR1 is SEHNR and CDR2 FQNEAQ (reference sequence). The CDR3: CASSSAGADGYTF. DNA for the CDR3: TGTGCCAGCAGCTCCGCGGGCGCCGATGGCTACACCTTC.

The CDR3 nucleotides are TGTGCCACACAGGACAGGGGGCTCGCCGGGGAGCTGTTTTTT. As protein: CATQDRGLAGELFF. The V gene is TRBV24-1, the J gene TRBJ2-2; 11 bases map to TRBD1. This CDR3 spans 14 amino acids. Trimming removed 10 bases from V and 6 bases from J; junction bases left unmatched: 6. Per the germline V gene, CDR1 is KGHDR and CDR2 is SFDVKD.

The rearrangement uses TRBV29-1 and TRBJ1-1, with a tentative D call TRBD1 (5 bases). Trimming removed 4 bases from V and 4 bases from J, with 13 bases in between. The CDR3 loop spans 13 amino acids. Germline V gene sequence: CDR1 SQVTM, CDR2 ANQGSEA. The CDR3 loop is CSVVGTTGTEAFF. The CDR3 region has the DNA TGCAGCGTTGTAGGGACCACGGGCACTGAAGCTTTCTTT.

This clone was counted a few times. The chain is built from TRBV7-9 and TRBJ1-4, with TRBD1 matching 7 bases. The CDR3 spans 14 residues. Germline CDR1 SEHNR, CDR2 FQNEAQ (reference sequence). The ends lost 3 bases at V and 5 bases at J; junction bases unmatched: 3. The chain's CDR3 is CASSLGQINEKLFF. The CDR3 DNA sequence: TGTGCCAGCAGCTTGGGACAGATCAATGAAAAACTGTTTTTT.

This chain joins TRBV5-1 and TRBJ1-1; tentative D call: TRBD1 (5 bases). The CDR3 length is 12 residues. Germline V gives CDR1 SGHRS, CDR2 YFSETQ. Trimming took 2 bases from V and 5 from J, leaving 7 bases between them. For the CDR3, the DNA is TGCGCCAGCAGCTTTCAGGGTACTGAAGCTTTCTTT. Translated, it gives CASSFQGTEAFF.

This chain uses TRBV5-1 with TRBJ1-1; D gene unclear. V gave up 4 bases and J gave up 0 bases, with 7 bases separating them. The CDR3 totals 13 residues. Per germline, CDR1 SGHRS and CDR2 YFSETQ. As DNA, the CDR3 is TGCGCCAGCAGCATCCAGTTGAACACTGAAGCTTTCTTT. Translated, it gives CASSIQLNTEAFF.

The chain couples TRBV28 to TRBJ1-4; 8 bases align to TRBD1. Germline values: CDR1 MDHEN, CDR2 SYDVKM. Trimming took 4 bases from V and 5 from J; bases not matched to a gene: 6. The CDR3 is made up of 15 amino acids. The CDR3 nucleotides are TGTGCCAGCAGTTCCTTAGACAGGGGAAATGAAAAACTGTTTTTT. Residues: CASSSLDRGNEKLFF.

The chain is built from TRBV29-1 and TRBJ2-2, with D possibly matching TRBD1 (6 bases). Germline V lookup: CDR1 SQVTM, CDR2 ANQGSEA. Trimming shortened V by 6 bases and J by 1 base, and 6 bases separated the two germline ends. This CDR3 is 12 amino acids long. The CDR3 nucleotides are TGCAGCGTGGGACAGAACACCGGGGAGCTGTTTTTT. Translated, it gives CSVGQNTGELFF.

In the case of this clone: At the DNA level, this CDR3 is encoded by other sequences in the same sample as well. The chain joins TRBV3-1 (or the pseudogene TRBV3-2) to TRBJ1-1; no clear D gene. V was trimmed by 1 base and J by 1 base, leaving 4 bases between them. Germline V gene sequence: CDR1 LGHDT, CDR2 YNNKEL (reference sequence). CDR3 length: 13 residues. In DNA form, the CDR3 reads TGTGCCAGCAGCCAAGGTGGGAACACTGAAGCTTTCTTT. Translation: CASSQGGNTEAFF.

The chain employs TRBV30 and TRBJ1-1; D uncertain. The CDR3 covers 11 residues. The ends were cut back, 0 bases at V and 4 bases at J, with 3 bases in the middle. Per the germline V gene, CDR1 is GTSNPN and CDR2 is SVGIG (reference sequence). The CDR3 region is CAWSVGTEAFF. The CDR3 coding sequence is TGTGCCTGGAGTGTAGGCACTGAAGCTTTCTTT.

The chain uses TRBV11-2 and TRBJ2-1; a possible D gene is TRBD1 (6 bases). Deletions cut 3 bases from V and 6 bases from J, with 15 bases between. CDR1 is SGHAT and CDR2 is FQNNGV in the germline V gene. CDR3 size: 15 residues. The CDR3 sequence: CASSLVQGVGNEQFF. CDR3 bases: TGTGCCAGCAGCTTGGTACAGGGAGTTGGCAATGAGCAGTTCTTC.

The chain uses TRBV29-1 and TRBJ2-3, with 7 bases identical to TRBD2. The CDR3 totals 15 residues. Germline V lookup: CDR1 SQVTM, CDR2 ANQGSEA. With 4 bases clipped from V and 2 bases from J, the junction kept 9 bases outside the gene matches. CDR3 amino acids: CSVVWEAGSTDTQYF. The CDR3, as DNA: TGCAGCGTTGTTTGGGAAGCGGGGTCCACAGATACGCAGTATTTT.

The J gene is TRBJ1-4, the V gene TRBV19; D is ambiguous. V was shortened by 5 bases and J by 0 bases, with 13 bases between the two germline ends. This CDR3 contains 16 residues. Per the germline V gene, CDR1 is LNHDA and CDR2 is SQIVND (reference sequence). The CDR3: CASSARRSATNEKLFF. The CDR3 DNA reads as TGTGCCAGTAGTGCGCGGCGTAGTGCAACTAATGAAAAACTGTTTTTT.

This chain uses TRBV6-5 with TRBJ1-1; no clear D. Germline CDR1 reads MNHEY; CDR2 reads SVGAGI. There are 14 residues in the CDR3. V dropped 6 bases and J dropped 1 base, with 12 bases sitting between them. The CDR3: CASRDINQNTEAFF. For the CDR3, the DNA is TGTGCCAGCAGGGATATTAATCAGAACACTGAAGCTTTCTTT.